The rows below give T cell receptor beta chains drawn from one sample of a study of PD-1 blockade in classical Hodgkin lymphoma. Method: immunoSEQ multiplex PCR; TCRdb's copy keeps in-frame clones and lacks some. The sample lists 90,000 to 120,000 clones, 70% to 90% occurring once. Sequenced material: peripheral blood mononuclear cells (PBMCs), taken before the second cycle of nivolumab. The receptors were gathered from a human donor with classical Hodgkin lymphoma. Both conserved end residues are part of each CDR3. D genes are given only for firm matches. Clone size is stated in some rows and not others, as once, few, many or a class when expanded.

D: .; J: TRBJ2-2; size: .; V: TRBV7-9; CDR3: CASSGVRVGELFF; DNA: TGTGCCAGCAGCGGCGTAAGGGTCGGGGAGCTGTTTTTT
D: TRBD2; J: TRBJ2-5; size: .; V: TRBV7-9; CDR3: CASSWEGETQYF; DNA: TGTGCCAGCAGCTGGGAGGGGGAGACCCAGTACTTC
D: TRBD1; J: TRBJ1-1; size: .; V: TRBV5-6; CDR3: CASSFRGQGNTEAFF; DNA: TGTGCCAGCAGCTTCAGGGGGCAGGGGAACACTGAAGCTTTCTTT
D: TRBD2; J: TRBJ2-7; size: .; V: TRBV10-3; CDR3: CAISESVTSGLREQYF; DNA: TGTGCCATCAGTGAGTCGGTGACTAGCGGGTTACGCGAGCAGTACTTC
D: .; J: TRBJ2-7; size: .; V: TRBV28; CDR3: CASSSSRVSPSEQYF; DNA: TGTGCCAGCAGTTCCTCCCGGGTCTCCCCATCCGAGCAGTACTTC
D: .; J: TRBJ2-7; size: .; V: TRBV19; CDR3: CASKGEGNEQYF; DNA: TGTGCCAGTAAGGGCGAGGGAAACGAGCAGTACTTC
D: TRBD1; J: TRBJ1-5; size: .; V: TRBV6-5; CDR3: CASHRGKSNQPQHF; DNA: TGTGCCAGCCACAGGGGGAAAAGCAATCAGCCCCAGCATTTT
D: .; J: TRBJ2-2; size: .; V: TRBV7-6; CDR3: CASSSINTGELFF; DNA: TGTGCCAGCAGCTCCATCAACACCGGGGAGCTGTTTTTT
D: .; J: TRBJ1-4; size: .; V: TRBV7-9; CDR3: CASSLNGGKGEKLFF; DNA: TGTGCCAGCAGCTTAAATGGAGGGAAAGGCGAAAAACTGTTTTTT
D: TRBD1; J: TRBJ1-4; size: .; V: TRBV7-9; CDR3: CASSLKERDRELFF; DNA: TGTGCCAGCAGCTTAAAAGAACGGGACAGGGAACTGTTTTTT
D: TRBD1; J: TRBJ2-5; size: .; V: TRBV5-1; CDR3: CASSLGQGKGETQYF; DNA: TGCGCCAGCAGCTTGGGACAGGGAAAAGGGGAGACCCAGTACTTC
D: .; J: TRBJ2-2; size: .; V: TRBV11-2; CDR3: CASSHTGFDQKQGQLFF; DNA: TGTGCCAGCAGCCACACCGGGTTCGATCAAAAACAAGGGCAGCTGTTTTTT
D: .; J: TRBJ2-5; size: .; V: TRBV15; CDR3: CATSPRGLETQYF; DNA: TGTGCCACCAGCCCCCGGGGGTTGGAGACCCAGTACTTC
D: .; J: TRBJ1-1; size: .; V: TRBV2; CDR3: CASRDNSGSNTEAFF; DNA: TGTGCCAGCAGGGATAATTCCGGGTCCAACACTGAAGCTTTCTTT
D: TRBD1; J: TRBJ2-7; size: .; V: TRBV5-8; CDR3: CASSLRTGGNSYEQYF; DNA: TGTGCCAGCAGCTTGAGGACAGGCGGTAACTCCTACGAGCAGTACTTC
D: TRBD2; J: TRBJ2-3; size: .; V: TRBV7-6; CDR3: CASSSTPIPGTSGRDTQYF; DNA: TGTGCCAGCAGCTCCACCCCAATTCCCGGGACTAGCGGGAGGGATACGCAGTATTTT
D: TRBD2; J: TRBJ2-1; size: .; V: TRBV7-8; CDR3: CASSSTSGLNNEQFF; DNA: TGTGCCAGCAGCTCCACTAGCGGTCTGAACAATGAGCAGTTCTTC
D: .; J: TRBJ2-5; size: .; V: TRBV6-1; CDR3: CASTPPGQETQYF; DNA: TGTGCCAGCACCCCCCCGGGCCAAGAGACCCAGTACTTC
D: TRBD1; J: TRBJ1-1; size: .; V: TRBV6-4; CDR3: CASRLKQGVTEAFF; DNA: TGTGCCAGCAGGCTGAAACAGGGGGTCACTGAAGCTTTCTTT
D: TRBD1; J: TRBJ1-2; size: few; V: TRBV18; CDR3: CASSRTPDRVNYGYTF; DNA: TGTGCCAGCTCCCGAACGCCCGACAGGGTCAACTATGGCTACACCTTC
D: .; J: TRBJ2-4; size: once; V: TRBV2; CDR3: CASRERGRNIQYF; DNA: TGTGCCAGCAGGGAAAGGGGCCGGAACATTCAGTACTTC
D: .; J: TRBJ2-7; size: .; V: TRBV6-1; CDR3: CASSRTNPGYEQYF; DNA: TGTGCCAGCAGCCGGACCAATCCTGGCTACGAGCAGTACTTC
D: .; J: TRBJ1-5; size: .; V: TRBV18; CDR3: CASSHSGTGGQPQHF; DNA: TGTGCCAGCTCCCACTCCGGGACGGGGGGCCAGCCCCAGCATTTT
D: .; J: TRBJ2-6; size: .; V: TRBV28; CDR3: CASSLLRGTGSGANVLTF; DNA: TGTGCCAGCAGCCTTTTGAGGGGTACGGGTTCTGGGGCCAACGTCCTGACTTTC
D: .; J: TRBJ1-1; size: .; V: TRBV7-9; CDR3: CASSLISSMNTEAFF; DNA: TGTGCCAGCAGCTTAATTTCCTCGATGAACACTGAAGCTTTCTTT
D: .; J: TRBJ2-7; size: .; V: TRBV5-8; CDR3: CASSLPGFGGLDEQYF; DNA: TGTGCCAGCAGCTTGCCCGGGTTTGGGGGGCTCGACGAGCAGTACTTC
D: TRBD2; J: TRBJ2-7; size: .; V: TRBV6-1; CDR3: CASTDGGWQYF; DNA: TGTGCCAGCACCGACGGGGGGTGGCAGTACTTC
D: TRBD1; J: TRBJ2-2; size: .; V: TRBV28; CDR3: CASSHPDRGPNTGELFF; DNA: TGTGCCAGCAGCCACCCGGACAGGGGGCCTAACACCGGGGAGCTGTTTTTT
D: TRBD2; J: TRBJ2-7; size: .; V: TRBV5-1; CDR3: CASSLDGRGYEQYF; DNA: TGCGCCAGCAGCTTGGACGGGAGGGGGTACGAGCAGTACTTC
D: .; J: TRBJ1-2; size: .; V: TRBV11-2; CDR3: CASGSTGRYGYTF; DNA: TGTGCCAGCGGCTCAACAGGGCGCTATGGCTACACCTTC